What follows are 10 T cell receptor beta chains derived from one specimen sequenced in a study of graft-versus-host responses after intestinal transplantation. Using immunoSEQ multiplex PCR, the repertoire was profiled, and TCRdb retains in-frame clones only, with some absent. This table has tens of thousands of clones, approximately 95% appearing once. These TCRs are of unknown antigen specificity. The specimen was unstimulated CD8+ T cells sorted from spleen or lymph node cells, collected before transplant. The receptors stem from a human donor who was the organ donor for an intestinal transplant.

CDR3 coding DNA: TGTGCCAGCGCCGGGGGCGACGCCCAAGAGACCCAGTACTTC. Encoded protein: CASAGGDAQETQYF. The V and J genes are TRBV2 and TRBJ2-5, with D perhaps being TRBD1 or TRBD2 (6 bases each). V lost 8 bases to trimming and J lost 1 base, with 14 bases between them. The CDR3 is 14 residues long. Germline V CDR1 and CDR2: SNHLY, FYNNEI.

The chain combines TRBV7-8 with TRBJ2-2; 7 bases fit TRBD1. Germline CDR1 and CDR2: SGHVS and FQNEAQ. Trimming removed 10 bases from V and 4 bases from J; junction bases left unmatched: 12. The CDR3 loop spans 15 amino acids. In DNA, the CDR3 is TGTGCCATCGGTCGAACAGGGGAAGCCACCGGGGAGCTGTTTTTT. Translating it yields CAIGRTGEATGELFF.

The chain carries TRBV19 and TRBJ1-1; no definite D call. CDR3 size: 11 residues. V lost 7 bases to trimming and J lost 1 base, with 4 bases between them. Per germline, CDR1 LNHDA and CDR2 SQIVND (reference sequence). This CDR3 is CASTRNTEAFF. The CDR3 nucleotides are TGTGCCAGTACGAGGAACACTGAAGCTTTCTTT. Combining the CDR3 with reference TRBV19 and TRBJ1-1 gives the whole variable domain DGGITQSPKYLFRKEGQNVTLSCEQNLNHDAMYWYRQDPGQGLRLIYYSQIVNDFQKGDIAEGYSVSREKKESFPLTVTSAQKNPTAFYLCASTRNTEAFFGQGTRLTVV.

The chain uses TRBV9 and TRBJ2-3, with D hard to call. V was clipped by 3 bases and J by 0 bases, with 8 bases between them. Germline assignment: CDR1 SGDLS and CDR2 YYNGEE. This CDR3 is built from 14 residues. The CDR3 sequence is CASSAIFSTDTQYF. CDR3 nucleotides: TGTGCCAGCAGCGCAATTTTCAGCACAGATACGCAGTATTTT.

As DNA, the CDR3 is TGCGCCAGCAGCTTGACAGGGGGCAGGAACACTGAAGCTTTCTTT. This gives the protein CASSLTGGRNTEAFF. The gene calls are TRBV5-1 and TRBJ1-1; 9 bases fit TRBD1. Germline lookup yields CDR1 SGHRS and CDR2 YFSETQ. Trimming cost V 1 base and J 1 base; bases outside gene matches: 2. The CDR3 is made up of 15 amino acids.

Here the CDR3 reads CASSLQENTEAFF. CDR3 in DNA: TGTGCCAGCAGCTTACAGGAGAACACTGAAGCTTTCTTT. The genes are TRBV7-9 and TRBJ1-1; D call uncertain. The CDR3 runs to 13 residues. The V gene's germline CDR1 is SEHNR and CDR2 FQNEAQ (reference sequence). Trimming shortened V by 2 bases and J by 1 base, and 5 bases separated the two germline ends.

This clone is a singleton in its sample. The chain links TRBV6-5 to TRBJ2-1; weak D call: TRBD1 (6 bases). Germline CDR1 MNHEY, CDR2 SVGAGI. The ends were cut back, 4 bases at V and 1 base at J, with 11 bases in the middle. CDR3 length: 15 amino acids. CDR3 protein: CASSLQGSSYNEQFF. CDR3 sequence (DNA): TGTGCCAGCAGTTTACAGGGTAGTTCCTACAATGAGCAGTTCTTC.

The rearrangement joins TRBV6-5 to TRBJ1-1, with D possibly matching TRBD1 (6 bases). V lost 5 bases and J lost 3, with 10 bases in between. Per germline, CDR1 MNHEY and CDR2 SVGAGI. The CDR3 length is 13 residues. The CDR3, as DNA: TGTGCCAGCAGTCAAGGGGGGCACACTGAAGCTTTCTTT. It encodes CASSQGGHTEAFF.

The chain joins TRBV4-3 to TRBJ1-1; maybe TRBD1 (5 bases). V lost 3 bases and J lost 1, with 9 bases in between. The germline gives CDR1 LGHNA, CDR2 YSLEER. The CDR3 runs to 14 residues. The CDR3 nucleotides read TGCGCCAGCAGCCACTCCGGACAGAACACTGAAGCTTTCTTT. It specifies CASSHSGQNTEAFF.

CDR3 protein: CASSRQAPGGANVLTF. CDR3 in DNA: TGTGCCAGCAGTAGACAGGCACCGGGGGGGGCCAACGTCCTGACTTTC. V and J are TRBV2 and TRBJ2-6; maybe TRBD1 (6 bases). The germline V gene encodes CDR1 SNHLY and CDR2 FYNNEI. The CDR3 contains 16 residues. V lost 5 bases and J 4 bases, leaving 15 bases between the germline ends.